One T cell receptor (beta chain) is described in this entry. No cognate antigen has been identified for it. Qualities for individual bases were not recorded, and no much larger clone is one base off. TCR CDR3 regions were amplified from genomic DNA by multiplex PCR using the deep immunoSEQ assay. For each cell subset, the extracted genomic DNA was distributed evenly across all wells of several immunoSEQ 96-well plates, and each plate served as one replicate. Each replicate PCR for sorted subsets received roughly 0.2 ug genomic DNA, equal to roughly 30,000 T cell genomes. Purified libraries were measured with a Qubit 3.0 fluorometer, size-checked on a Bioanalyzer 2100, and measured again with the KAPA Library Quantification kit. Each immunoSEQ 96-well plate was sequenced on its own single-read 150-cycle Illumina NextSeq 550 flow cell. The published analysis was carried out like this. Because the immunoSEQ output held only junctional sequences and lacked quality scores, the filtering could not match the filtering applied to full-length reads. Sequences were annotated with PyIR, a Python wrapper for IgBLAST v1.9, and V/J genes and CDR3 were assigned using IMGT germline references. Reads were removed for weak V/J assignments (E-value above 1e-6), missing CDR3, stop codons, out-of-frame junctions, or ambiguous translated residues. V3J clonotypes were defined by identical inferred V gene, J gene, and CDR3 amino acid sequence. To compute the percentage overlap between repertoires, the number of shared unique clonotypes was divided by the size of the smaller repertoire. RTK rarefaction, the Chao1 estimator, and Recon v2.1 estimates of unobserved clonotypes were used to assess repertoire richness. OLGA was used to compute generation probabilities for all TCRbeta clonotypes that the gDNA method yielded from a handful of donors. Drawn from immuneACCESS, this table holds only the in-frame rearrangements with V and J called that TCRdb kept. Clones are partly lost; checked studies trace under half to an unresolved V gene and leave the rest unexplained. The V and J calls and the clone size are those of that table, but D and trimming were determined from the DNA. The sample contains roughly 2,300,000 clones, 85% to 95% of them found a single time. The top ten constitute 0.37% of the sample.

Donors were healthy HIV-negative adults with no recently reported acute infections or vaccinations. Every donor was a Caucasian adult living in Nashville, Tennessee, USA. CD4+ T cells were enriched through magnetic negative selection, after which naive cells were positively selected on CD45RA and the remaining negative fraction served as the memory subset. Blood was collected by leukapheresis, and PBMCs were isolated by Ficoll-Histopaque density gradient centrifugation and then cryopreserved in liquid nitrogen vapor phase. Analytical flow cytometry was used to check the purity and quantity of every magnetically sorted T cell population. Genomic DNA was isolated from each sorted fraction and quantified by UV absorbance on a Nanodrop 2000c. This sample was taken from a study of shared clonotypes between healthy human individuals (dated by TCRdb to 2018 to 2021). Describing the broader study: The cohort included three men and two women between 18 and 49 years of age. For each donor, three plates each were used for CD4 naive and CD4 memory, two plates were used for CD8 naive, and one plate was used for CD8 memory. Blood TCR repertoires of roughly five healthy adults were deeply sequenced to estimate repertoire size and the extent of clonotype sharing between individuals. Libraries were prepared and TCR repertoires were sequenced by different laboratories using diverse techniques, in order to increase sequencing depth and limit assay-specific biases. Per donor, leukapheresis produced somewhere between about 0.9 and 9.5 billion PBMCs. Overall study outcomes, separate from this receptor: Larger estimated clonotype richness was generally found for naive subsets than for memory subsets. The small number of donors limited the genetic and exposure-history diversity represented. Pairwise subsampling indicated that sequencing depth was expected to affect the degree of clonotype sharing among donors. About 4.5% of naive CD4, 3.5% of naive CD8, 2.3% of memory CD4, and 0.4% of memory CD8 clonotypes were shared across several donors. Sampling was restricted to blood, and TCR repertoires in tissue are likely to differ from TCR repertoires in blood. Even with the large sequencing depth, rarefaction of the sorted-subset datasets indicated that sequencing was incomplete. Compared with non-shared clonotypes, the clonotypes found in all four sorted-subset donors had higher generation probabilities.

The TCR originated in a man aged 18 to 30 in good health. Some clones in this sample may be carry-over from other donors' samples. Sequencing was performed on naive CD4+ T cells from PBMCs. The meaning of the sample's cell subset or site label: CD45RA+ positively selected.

CDR3 sequence: CASSREGTSGRVEQFF. In nucleotides, the sequence is TGTGCCAGCAGCCGTGAGGGGACTAGCGGGAGGGTTGAGCAGTTCTTC. The chain couples TRBV7-3 to TRBJ2-1, and 16 junctional nucleotides match TRBD2. CDR1 is given as SGHTA and CDR2 as FQGTGA, both from the germline V gene. CDR3 length: 16 amino acids, cysteine to phenylalanine. The only DNA kept is the CDR3, 48 bases in frame from the first base. V trim: 5 bases; J trim: 9 bases; unmatched bases: 7. Reference TRBV7-3 and TRBJ2-1 genes cover what lies past the CDR3, so the full variable domain is GAGVSQTPSNKVTEKGKYVELRCDPISGHTALYWYRQSLGQGPEFLIYFQGTGAADDSGLPNDRFFAVRPEGSVSTLKIQRTERGDSAVYLCASSREGTSGRVEQFFGPGTRLTVL.